Sequencing of this TCR beta chain was carried out in a study of CD8 T cells in ankylosing spondylitis. This clonotype was picked up many times. The antigen is undetermined. Whole-study findings and limits: Ankylosing spondylitis blood appeared to carry a characteristic TCR beta motif of roughly 8 highly homologous variants.

V lost 6 bases to trimming and J lost 2 bases; unmatched junction nucleotides: 4. CDR3 length: 13 amino acids. Libraries of TCR beta came from quantitative 5'-RACE with molecular barcodes. Using its own MiXCR run on the 5' RACE reads, TCRdb lists one record per CDR3 protein. The sample lists 300,000 to 400,000 distinct CDR3 sequences, roughly 14% occurring once. J is TRBJ2-7 and V is TRBV12-3 or TRBV12-4; 7 bases match TRBD1. The sequence was obtained from a male donor with ankylosing spondylitis or in good health (not recorded which). The sample taken for sequencing was blood, either unsorted or a sorted T cell fraction (not recorded which). This chain's CDR3 is CASRMTGTYEQYF. The DNA of the CDR3 is TGTGCCAGCAGAATGACAGGGACCTACGAGCAGTACTTC.